The next 28 T cell receptor beta chains were all read from a single sample in a study of blood T cell repertoires in COVID-19. Clones were sequenced by immunoSEQ multiplex PCR, and TCRdb holds only the in-frame ones, with some missing. Of 70,000 to 85,000 clones listed, about 88% are singletons. Sequences were obtained from peripheral blood. The source is a man in his 70s with active or convalescent COVID-19.

The V and J genes are TRBV6-6 and TRBJ2-4; 15 nucleotides agree with TRBD2. Per germline, CDR1 MNHNY and CDR2 SVGAGI (reference sequence). The length of the CDR3 is 19 residues. V shed 5 bases, J shed 0 bases, and the junction held 8 bases outside the gene matches. The CDR3 reads CASSPRTSGRVLAKNIQYF. The CDR3 DNA reads TGTGCCAGCAGTCCTCGGACTAGCGGGAGGGTACTAGCCAAAAACATTCAGTACTTC.

J is TRBJ1-4 and V is TRBV10-3; D remains unclear. This CDR3 has 15 amino acids. The ends were cut back, 9 bases at V and 6 bases at J, with 20 bases in the middle. Germline loops: CDR1 ENHRY, CDR2 SYGVKD. This chain's CDR3 is CAISSGNGGHEKLFF. The CDR3 DNA reads TGTGCCATTTCGTCAGGAAACGGAGGGCATGAAAAACTGTTTTTT.

This clone was seen more than once but under ten times. The CDR3 bases are TGTGCCAGCAGTTTAGTTGGCAGGGGAGTTAATGAGCAGTTCTTC. Its protein is CASSLVGRGVNEQFF. The rearrangement uses TRBV28 and TRBJ2-1; the D gene is possibly TRBD1 (6 bases). V was cut by 2 bases and J by 7 bases, with 15 bases left in between. Germline V CDR1 and CDR2: MDHEN, SYDVKM. This CDR3 is 15 amino acids long.

The chain links TRBV28 to TRBJ1-4; 12 bases match TRBD1. CDR1 and CDR2 (germline): MDHEN, SYDVKM. Trimming cost V 8 bases and J 8 bases; bases outside gene matches: 3. This CDR3 contains 13 residues. The DNA for the CDR3 is TGTGCCAGCGGGACAGGGGGCTCAGAAAAACTGTTTTTT. This codes for CASGTGGSEKLFF.

The gene calls are TRBV4-1 and TRBJ1-4, with no clear D. The CDR3 loop spans 13 amino acids. Trimming pared 4 bases from V and 13 bases from J, leaving 16 bases between. Germline lookup yields CDR1 MGHRA and CDR2 YSYEKL. CDR3 region: CASSLPQEEALFF. In nucleotides, the CDR3 is TGCGCCAGCAGCCTACCCCAAGAAGAGGCACTGTTTTTT.

The chain uses TRBV9 and TRBJ2-1, with 8 bases aligning to TRBD2. The CDR3 is 14 amino acids. The V and J ends lost 4 bases and 7 bases, in that order; junction bases with no gene match: 7. Germline V lookup: CDR1 SGDLS, CDR2 YYNGEE. The DNA for the CDR3 is TGTGCCAGCAGCTTCGGGAGGGCCCAGAATGAGCAGTTCTTC. This codes for CASSFGRAQNEQFF. The entire variable domain, with the rest obtained from reference TRBV9 and TRBJ2-1, is as follows: DSGVTQTPKHLITATGQRVTLRCSPRSGDLSVYWYQQSLDQGLQFLIQYYNGEERAKGNILERFSAQQFPDLHSELNLSSLELGDSALYFCASSFGRAQNEQFFGPGTRLTVL.

The V and J genes are TRBV12-3 or TRBV12-4 and TRBJ1-1; D remains ambiguous. Trimming left V 5 bases short and J 13 bases short, with 14 bases between. This CDR3 spans 11 amino acids. CDR3 in DNA: TGTGCCAGCAGTACCTCTACTCTTCATTTCTTT. Translation: CASSTSTLHFF.

V gene TRBV5-1 combines with J gene TRBJ2-1; 8 bases line up with TRBD1. Germline trimming cut 0 bases from V and 6 bases from J; bases unmatched to any gene: 2. CDR1 is SGHRS, CDR2 YFSETQ, per germline. The CDR3 runs 14 residues. CDR3 bases: TGCGCCAGCAGCTTGGGGACAGGGTTCAATGAGCAGTTCTTC. Amino acids: CASSLGTGFNEQFF.

The CDR3 bases are TGTGCCAGCAGTCCAGGACAGGACAACTATGGCTACACCTTC. Amino acid sequence: CASSPGQDNYGYTF. The chain is built from TRBV28 and TRBJ1-2; 7 bases line up with TRBD1. The junction had 5 bases not matched to a gene; V was cut back by 5 bases and J by 2 bases. The V gene's germline CDR1 is MDHEN and CDR2 SYDVKM. The CDR3 sequence is 14 residues long.

The chain has TRBV5-6 and TRBJ1-5; D unclear. The CDR3 runs 15 residues. Germline assignment: CDR1 SGHDT and CDR2 YYEEEE. With 4 bases removed from V and 5 bases from J, the gap between germline ends came to 16 bases. The CDR3 here is CASSLHNTPHQPQHF. CDR3 nucleotides: TGTGCCAGCAGCCTCCACAACACACCCCATCAGCCCCAGCATTTT.

The chain is built from TRBV5-1 and TRBJ2-2; 8 bases align to TRBD1. Germline V gene data show CDR1 as SGHRS and CDR2 as YFSETQ. V gave up 2 bases and J gave up 4 bases; unmatched junction bases: 4. The CDR3 is 15 residues long. Here the CDR3 reads CASSFGQGVTGELFF. The CDR3 nucleotides are TGCGCCAGCAGCTTTGGACAGGGAGTCACCGGGGAGCTGTTTTTT.

V gene TRBV29-1 combines with J gene TRBJ2-3, with D uncertain. The V end lost 3 bases, the J end lost 1 base, and 8 bases lay between the germline ends. The CDR3 has 13 residues. The V gene's germline CDR1 is SQVTM and CDR2 ANQGSEA. The CDR3 DNA reads as TGCAGCGTTGAGCCCAGCGGCACAGATACGCAGTATTTT. Translation gives CSVEPSGTDTQYF.

This rearrangement joins TRBV3-1 (or the pseudogene TRBV3-2) to TRBJ1-5, with 8 bases aligning to TRBD1. Germline V lookup: CDR1 LGHDT, CDR2 YNNKEL (reference sequence). V trimming: 6 bases; J trimming: 1 base; junction bases outside the gene matches: 8. CDR3 length: 16 residues. The CDR3 coding sequence is TGTGCCAGCAGTAGGGGGACAGGAGGAAGCAATCAGCCCCAGCATTTT. Its protein product is CASSRGTGGSNQPQHF.

The genes are TRBV6-5 and TRBJ2-7; possibly TRBD1 for D (6 bases). The CDR3 covers 13 residues. V was cut by 6 bases and J by 3 bases, with 12 bases left in between. CDR1 and CDR2 (germline): MNHEY, SVGAGI. The CDR3 is CASSRQEYYEQYF. CDR3 sequence (DNA): TGTGCCAGCAGCCGACAGGAGTACTACGAGCAGTACTTC.

The chain links TRBV3-1 (or the pseudogene TRBV3-2) to TRBJ2-3, with D tentatively TRBD2 (5 bases). The V gene lost 11 bases and the J gene lost 0 bases, with 12 bases spanning the gap. The germline gives CDR1 LGHDT, CDR2 YNNKEL (reference sequence). This CDR3 is built from 13 residues. This chain's CDR3 is CASGRGSTDTQYF. In DNA, the CDR3 is TGTGCCTCCGGACGCGGGAGCACAGATACGCAGTATTTT.

The chain combines TRBV5-1 with TRBJ2-2; D possibly corresponds to TRBD1 (6 bases). Between the trimmed V and J ends, which lost 6 bases and 0 bases, there was a span of 9 bases. CDR3 length: 14 amino acids. Germline-derived CDR1 and CDR2 are SGHRS and YFSETQ. CDR3 nucleotides: TGCGCCAGCACCAGGACAGCGAACACCGGGGAGCTGTTTTTT. It yields the protein CASTRTANTGELFF. The full variable domain, with the rest looked up from reference TRBV5-1 and TRBJ2-2, is KAGVTQTPRYLIKTRGQQVTLSCSPISGHRSVSWYQQTPGQGLQFLFEYFSETQRNKGNFPGRFSGRQFSNSRSEMNVSTLELGDSALYLCASTRTANTGELFFGEGSRLTVL.

The rearrangement uses TRBV4-2 and TRBJ2-2, with TRBD2 matching over 8 bases. Germline V gene sequence: CDR1 LGHNA, CDR2 YNFKEQ. The V gene end was trimmed by 1 base and the J gene end by 6 bases; junction bases not matched to a gene: 4. The CDR3 runs 15 residues. CDR3 protein: CASSQAAGVAGELFF. For the CDR3, the DNA is TGTGCCAGCAGCCAAGCAGCGGGAGTGGCCGGGGAGCTGTTTTTT.

V usage is TRBV5-1 and J usage is TRBJ2-7; 13 bases align to TRBD2. Trimming at V came to 2 bases and at J to 3 bases, leaving 20 bases not matched to a gene. Germline CDR1 reads SGHRS; CDR2 reads YFSETQ. This CDR3 is built from 21 residues. CDR3 coding DNA: TGCGCCAGCAGCTTCTACCTTTCACCGGGACTAGCGGGGCATCGGGGCTACGAGCAGTACTTC. Translation gives CASSFYLSPGLAGHRGYEQYF.

The V call is TRBV2, the J call TRBJ2-7; D call uncertain. The ends were cut back, 3 bases at V and 9 bases at J, with 6 bases in the middle. Germline V gene lookup returns CDR1 SNHLY and CDR2 FYNNEI. The CDR3 loop spans 10 amino acids. The CDR3 is CASSEPGQYF. For the CDR3, the DNA is TGTGCCAGCAGTGAGCCCGGGCAGTACTTC.

This chain connects TRBV18 to TRBJ1-2; 12 nucleotides align to TRBD1. V shed 6 bases, J shed 2 bases, and the junction held 13 bases outside the gene matches. This CDR3 contains 18 residues. Germline V gene lookup returns CDR1 KGHSH and CDR2 LQKENI. The CDR3 DNA reads TGTGCCAGCTCGCCCTTACCCGGGACAGGGGGCATCAACTATGGCTACACCTTC. Translated, it gives CASSPLPGTGGINYGYTF.

The CDR3 region is CASSLGQGTYGYTF. Here the CDR3 DNA reads TGCGCCAGCAGCCTAGGACAGGGGACGTATGGCTACACCTTC. The chain joins TRBV5-1 to TRBJ1-2; TRBD1 aligns across 9 bases. Germline CDR1 and CDR2: SGHRS and YFSETQ. The CDR3 covers 14 residues. V was pared by 4 bases and J by 5 bases, with 6 bases of the junction left unmatched.

The chain uses TRBV18 and TRBJ1-1; TRBD1 matches at 7 bases. The CDR3 contains 16 residues. Germline values: CDR1 KGHSH, CDR2 LQKENI. The V segment lost 1 base and the J segment 1 base; nucleotides outside the gene matches: 6. Here the CDR3 reads CASSPRQGEGNTEAFF. The CDR3 nucleotides are TGTGCCAGCTCACCACGACAGGGAGAAGGGAACACTGAAGCTTTCTTT.

Written as DNA, the CDR3 is TGTGCCAGCAGCCCCCTCGGAGGTCAAGAGACCCAGTACTTC. It translates to CASSPLGGQETQYF. The J gene is TRBJ2-5, the V gene TRBV11-2, with D possibly being TRBD2 (5 bases). V lost 5 bases, J lost 2 bases, and 12 bases lay in between. The CDR3 consists of 14 residues. Per germline, CDR1 SGHAT and CDR2 FQNNGV.

The chain employs TRBV6-5 and TRBJ1-4; 7 bases are a match to TRBD1. The ends lost 6 bases at V and 5 bases at J; junction bases unmatched: 6. Germline CDR1 and CDR2: MNHEY and SVGAGI. This CDR3 contains 14 residues. In DNA, the CDR3 is TGTGCCAGCAGGATCCGGGACAGCAATGAAAAACTGTTTTTT. Its protein product is CASRIRDSNEKLFF.

This chain uses TRBV27 with TRBJ1-1; D not resolved. In germline, CDR1 is MNHEY, CDR2 SMNVEV (reference sequence). The CDR3 totals 15 residues. Trimming removed 8 bases at V and 5 bases at J, with 21 bases between. Here the CDR3 reads CASEPLPLSRTEAFF. The CDR3 DNA reads TGTGCCAGCGAACCTTTACCCCTCTCGAGGACTGAAGCTTTCTTT.

CDR3 nucleotides: TGCGCCAGCAGCTTTACAGAACAGGCCAACTATGGCTACACCTTC. It codes for CASSFTEQANYGYTF. The V gene is TRBV5-1, the J gene TRBJ1-2; TRBD1 might be the D (5 bases). This CDR3 spans 15 amino acids. The germline V gene has CDR1 SGHRS and CDR2 YFSETQ. Between the trimmed V and J ends, which lost 2 bases and 2 bases, there was a span of 13 bases.

This chain links TRBV6-1 with TRBJ2-1; 13 bases align to TRBD2. CDR1 is MNHNS and CDR2 is SASEGT in the germline V gene. The V and J ends lost 2 bases and 5 bases, in that order; junction bases with no gene match: 6. The length of the CDR3 is 17 residues. The CDR3: CASSETRTSGGNNEQFF. The DNA of the CDR3 is TGTGCCAGCAGTGAAACCCGGACTAGCGGGGGAAACAATGAGCAGTTCTTC.

This rearrangement joins TRBV19 to TRBJ1-3, with D perhaps matching TRBD1 (6 bases). Trimming removed 0 bases from V and 5 bases from J, with 14 bases in between. Germline V CDR1 and CDR2: LNHDA, SQIVND (reference sequence). The length of the CDR3 is 16 residues. The DNA of the CDR3 is TGTGCCAGTAGTATAGAGGGTACAGGGTGGCGAAACACCATATATTTT. This encodes CASSIEGTGWRNTIYF. Combining the CDR3 with reference TRBV19 and TRBJ1-3 gives the whole variable domain DGGITQSPKYLFRKEGQNVTLSCEQNLNHDAMYWYRQDPGQGLRLIYYSQIVNDFQKGDIAEGYSVSREKKESFPLTVTSAQKNPTAFYLCASSIEGTGWRNTIYFGEGSWLTVV.